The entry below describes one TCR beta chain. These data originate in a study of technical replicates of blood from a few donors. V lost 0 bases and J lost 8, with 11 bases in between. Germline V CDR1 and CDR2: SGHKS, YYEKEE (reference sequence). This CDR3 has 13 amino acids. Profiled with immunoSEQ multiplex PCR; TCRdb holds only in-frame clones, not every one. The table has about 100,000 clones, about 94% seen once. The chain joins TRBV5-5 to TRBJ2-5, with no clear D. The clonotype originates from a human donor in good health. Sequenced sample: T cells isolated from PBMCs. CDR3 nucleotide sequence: TGTGCCAGCAGCTTGGAGGCAGGCTCAACCCAGTACTTC. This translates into CASSLEAGSTQYF.